The sample holds many counts of the clone carrying this T cell receptor beta chain. TCRdb recomputed calls from the reads with MiXCR, one row per CDR3 protein. Of 250,000 or so distinct CDR3 sequences in the sample, around 30% were seen once. This entry belongs to a study of kidney transplant recipient with SARS-CoV-2 infection. The CDR3 is made up of 17 amino acids. Trimming cost V 5 bases and J 4 bases, with 23 bases left between them. CDR1 is LGHDT and CDR2 is YNNKEL in the germline V gene (reference sequence). The chain has TRBV3-1 and TRBJ1-1; D gene unclear. The sequence was collected from a male patient younger than 45 who had COVID-19 and was a kidney transplant recipient. Some T cells may be supplied by the graft donor. Sequenced here: a blood sample, sampled at baseline and between days 110 and 120 from a kidney transplant recipient. The CDR3: CASSKINPISIRTEAFF. The CDR3 region has the DNA TGTGCCAGCAGCAAAATAAATCCCATTTCAATTCGCACTGAAGCTTTCTTT.